This is a list of T cell receptor beta chains from one sample in a study of T-cell memory formation after mild COVID-19. TCRdb passed the 5' RACE reads through MiXCR, listing each CDR3 protein once. The table has 380,000 or so distinct CDR3 sequences, roughly 13% seen once. Sequenced material: PBMCs or a T cell subset sorted from them (not recorded which). The receptor source for this set is a man aged 18 to 35 who had mild COVID-19 (a few samples of this study predate the infection). Cell type and time point are not known. CDR3s include the opening cysteine and the closing phenylalanine or tryptophan. The D gene is left open where the match is weak. Size tells how often a clone was seen (once, few, many) or the class of an expanded clone, and some rows leave it out.

15,TRBV3-1,TRBJ2-1,-,few,CASSQPRGYYNEQFF,TGTGCCAGCAGCCAGCCCCGAGGATACTACAATGAGCAGTTCTTC
13,TRBV10-3,TRBJ2-5,-,-,CAISDERQETQYF,TGTGCCATCAGTGACGAGAGGCAAGAGACCCAGTACTTC
16,TRBV7-9,TRBJ2-1,-,many,CASSSRGGLGVNEQFF,TGTGCCAGCAGCTCGAGGGGGGGCCTCGGAGTTAATGAGCAGTTCTTC
13,TRBV7-2,TRBJ1-1,-,few,CASSLGKGTEAFF,TGTGCCAGCAGCTTAGGAAAGGGCACTGAAGCTTTCTTT
15,TRBV6-5,TRBJ2-5,TRBD2,many,CASSYSAAGEETQYF,TGTGCCAGCAGTTACTCGGCAGCGGGGGAAGAGACCCAGTACTTC
16,TRBV9,TRBJ2-5,-,few,CASSVGGRIDQETQYF,TGTGCCAGCAGCGTAGGGGGGCGTATAGATCAAGAGACCCAGTACTTC
14,TRBV12-3/TRBV12-4,TRBJ2-7,-,-,CASGLTAASYEQYF,TGTGCCAGCGGACTGACAGCAGCCTCCTACGAGCAGTACTTC
14,TRBV3-1,TRBJ2-1,TRBD2,once,CASSQGTSESEQFF,TGTGCCAGCAGCCAGGGAACTAGCGAGAGTGAGCAGTTCTTC
16,TRBV2,TRBJ2-2,-,few,CASSEWPGSNTGELFF,TGTGCCAGCAGTGAATGGCCAGGGTCCAACACCGGGGAGCTGTTTTTT
14,TRBV12-3/TRBV12-4,TRBJ2-5,-,few,CASSLLALGETQYF,TGTGCCAGCAGTTTACTAGCCCTAGGAGAGACCCAGTACTTC
16,TRBV4-3,TRBJ2-2,-,few,CASSQESEGYTGELFF,TGCGCCAGCAGCCAAGAATCGGAGGGCTACACCGGGGAGCTGTTTTTT
14,TRBV5-4,TRBJ1-1,-,-,CASSLLERDTEAFF,TGTGCCAGCAGCTTGCTGGAGAGGGACACTGAAGCTTTCTTT
19,TRBV6-4,TRBJ2-6,-,few,CASSDNSAGLHRGANVLTF,TGTGCCAGCAGTGACAATTCGGCAGGCCTCCATCGTGGGGCCAACGTCCTGACTTTC
17,TRBV12-3/TRBV12-4,TRBJ2-4,TRBD2,-,CASSSSRGGMAKNIQYF,TGTGCCAGCAGTTCGTCTCGGGGGGGCATGGCCAAAAACATTCAGTACTTC
14,TRBV18,TRBJ2-5,-,many,CASSPPGGEETQYF,TGTGCCAGCTCACCACCGGGGGGCGAAGAGACCCAGTACTTC
14,TRBV6-5,TRBJ2-1,-,-,CASARDSAYNEQFF,TGTGCCAGCGCGCGGGACAGTGCCTACAATGAGCAGTTCTTC
14,TRBV20-1,TRBJ2-3,-,-,CSARAARKRDTQYF,TGCAGTGCTAGAGCGGCCAGGAAAAGAGATACGCAGTATTTT
15,TRBV7-9,TRBJ2-5,-,-,CASSLAGPERETQYF,TGTGCCAGCAGCTTAGCGGGACCGGAACGAGAGACCCAGTACTTC